Shown below are 26 T cell receptor beta chains from a single sample sequenced in a study of blood T cells in healthy people across ages. A J-beta primer mix and a sample-barcoded 5' primer were used in a second PCR of about 7 to 12 cycles. Via MiXCR, TCRdb re-called the 5' RACE reads, giving one row per CDR3 protein. The sample has 1.5 million to 2 million distinct CDR3 sequences; approximately 40% are singletons. The source material was blood. Receptors originate from a human donor in good health.

This clonotype was counted between two and nine times. The rearrangement uses TRBV29-1 and TRBJ2-3; a weak D match, TRBD2 (5 bases). The V gene's germline CDR1 is SQVTM and CDR2 ANQGSEA. The CDR3 contains 12 residues. With 4 bases removed from V and 2 bases from J, the gap between germline ends came to 7 bases. The CDR3 sequence: CSVGLLTDTQYF. CDR3 DNA sequence: TGCAGCGTTGGACTACTCACAGATACGCAGTATTTT.

Turning to this clonotype: One end of the junction varies from germline; a read error may be responsible. V is TRBV6-6 and J is TRBJ2-1; D possibly uses TRBD1 or TRBD2 (5 bases each). The germline CDR1 and CDR2 sequences are MNHNY and SVGAGI (reference sequence). This CDR3 has 14 residues. The CDR3 here is CASSLRDGYNKQFF. Here the CDR3 DNA reads TGTGCCAGCAGCCTTAGGGACGGTTACAATAAGCAGTTCTTC.

J is TRBJ1-4 and V is TRBV29-1; 7 bases align to TRBD1. Trimming cost V 6 bases and J 6 bases; bases outside gene matches: 4. Germline CDR1 and CDR2: SQVTM and ANQGSEA. This CDR3 has 12 residues. The CDR3 DNA follows: TGCAGCGTACAGGGGTGGGATGAAAAACTGTTTTTT. Residues: CSVQGWDEKLFF.

Concerning this clonotype: An end of the junction differs from the germline gene, which may be a read error. The V and J genes are TRBV7-2 and TRBJ2-3; 9 nucleotides align to TRBD2. Germline assignment: CDR1 SGHTA and CDR2 FQGNSA. CDR3 length equals 16 residues. The CDR3 region is CASRFWAGGAPDTQYF. In nucleotides, the CDR3 is TGCGCCAGCCGCTTCTGGGCGGGGGGGGCCCCAGATACGCAGTATTTT.

This clonotype turned up a few times. This chain uses TRBV5-1 with TRBJ2-5; TRBD1 agrees at 8 bases. The germline V gene encodes CDR1 SGHRS and CDR2 YFSETQ. The ends lost 3 bases at V and 5 bases at J; junction bases unmatched: 6. The CDR3 is 14 residues long. The CDR3 loop reads CASSSQTGAETQYF. The CDR3 bases are TGCGCCAGCAGCTCCCAGACAGGGGCCGAGACCCAGTACTTC.

The V call is TRBV10-3, the J call TRBJ1-3, with 8 nucleotides matching TRBD1. The CDR3 has 14 residues. The germline V gene has CDR1 ENHRY and CDR2 SYGVKD. V dropped 10 bases and J dropped 2; count of bases not matched to a gene: 7. In DNA, the CDR3 is TGTGCCACCCGACAGGGGCCGACTGGAAACACCATATATTTT. It yields the protein CATRQGPTGNTIYF.

The V gene is TRBV19, the J gene TRBJ1-4; D gene ambiguous. V lost 7 bases, J lost 8 bases, and 11 bases lay in between. The germline gives CDR1 LNHDA, CDR2 SQIVND (reference sequence). The CDR3 runs 12 residues. The CDR3 here is CASISPREKLFF. The CDR3 DNA reads TGTGCCAGTATATCCCCTCGGGAAAAACTGTTTTTT.

This chain joins TRBV10-3 and TRBJ2-5, with D possibly called TRBD1 or TRBD2 (5 bases each). Germline-derived CDR1 and CDR2 are ENHRY and SYGVKD. The V end was cut by 2 bases, the J end by 4 bases, with 11 bases between. The CDR3 loop spans 14 amino acids. Written as DNA, the CDR3 is TGTGCCATCAGTGAGGGTACGGGGCGAGAGACCCAGTACTTC. This gives the protein CAISEGTGRETQYF.

The V call is TRBV5-1, the J call TRBJ2-4; D ambiguous. V gave up 4 bases and J gave up 1 base, with 18 bases separating them. In germline, CDR1 is SGHRS, CDR2 YFSETQ. The CDR3 length is 17 residues. Here the CDR3 reads CASSLDSGVLAKNIQYF. The CDR3 nucleotides read TGCGCCAGCAGCCTTGATTCGGGCGTCCTGGCCAAAAACATTCAGTACTTC.

This clonotype has a handful of counts. The chain uses TRBV6-7 and TRBJ2-7, with D hard to call. TRBV6-7 is recorded as an ORF, its role being uncertain. Trimming took off 0 bases at V and 3 bases at J, with 12 bases between the two ends. The CDR3 spans 15 residues. CDR3 DNA: TGTGCCAGCAGTTACTCGGGTAGGGAAAGCTACGAGCAGTACTTC. Translating gives CASSYSGRESYEQYF.

J is TRBJ2-1 and V is TRBV24-1; D is unclear. The CDR3 is 12 residues long. Trimming left V 1 base short and J 7 bases short, with 4 bases between. Germline-derived CDR1 and CDR2 are KGHDR and SFDVKD. CDR3 nucleotide sequence: TGTGCCACCAGTGATTTCCCAAATGAGCAGTTCTTC. This sequence encodes CATSDFPNEQFF.

This clonotype has only a few counts. This chain uses TRBV4-1 with TRBJ2-1; D might be TRBD2 (5 bases). This CDR3 has 14 amino acids. V was cut by 0 bases and J by 15 bases, with 18 bases left in between. Looked up from germline, CDR1 is MGHRA and CDR2 is YSYEKL. The CDR3 DNA sequence: TGCGCCAGCAGCCAAGAACCCCTAGACTATTATTCGTTCTTC. Translated: CASSQEPLDYYSFF.

This clonotype was detected once. One end of the junction fails to match germline, which may point to a read error. The J gene is TRBJ2-3, the V gene TRBV6-5; no firm D call. CDR1 and CDR2 from the germline V gene are MNHEY and SVGAGI. The CDR3 totals 15 residues. The CDR3 region has the DNA TGCGCCAGCAGTTACTCGTTCCAGAGCACAGATACGCAGTTTTTT. Translation: CASSYSFQSTDTQFF.

The rearrangement uses TRBV5-1 and TRBJ1-2; 8 positions match TRBD1. CDR1 is SGHRS and CDR2 is YFSETQ in the germline V gene. Trimming at V came to 4 bases and at J to 4 bases, leaving 12 bases not matched to a gene. This CDR3 contains 16 residues. The CDR3 DNA reads TGCGCCAGCAGCGACGAGACAGGGGAAGGAGGCTATGGCTACACCTTC. It is translated as CASSDETGEGGYGYTF. Looking up the rest from reference TRBV5-1 and TRBJ1-2 gives the full variable domain: KAGVTQTPRYLIKTRGQQVTLSCSPISGHRSVSWYQQTPGQGLQFLFEYFSETQRNKGNFPGRFSGRQFSNSRSEMNVSTLELGDSALYLCASSDETGEGGYGYTFGSGTRLTVV.

The genes are TRBV20-1 and TRBJ2-1, with D hard to call. The germline V and J ends were trimmed by 6 bases and 5 bases, with 14 bases remaining between them. Germline V CDR1 and CDR2: DFQATT, SNEGSKA (reference sequence). CDR3 length: 13 residues. The CDR3 sequence is CSAQVRFNNEQFF. The CDR3 DNA sequence: TGCAGTGCGCAGGTCAGGTTCAACAATGAGCAGTTCTTC.

This clonotype was observed a handful of times. This rearrangement joins TRBV4-3 to TRBJ2-3; TRBD2 aligns across 7 bases. The trim removed 5 bases at V and 4 bases at J, leaving 15 bases unmatched. The germline gives CDR1 LGHNA, CDR2 YSLEER. The CDR3 runs 17 residues. CDR3 protein: CASSSPSGGHVADTQYF. DNA for the CDR3: TGCGCCAGCAGCTCCCCTAGCGGTGGGCACGTAGCAGATACGCAGTATTTT.

The J gene is TRBJ2-5, the V gene TRBV30; 10 nucleotides match TRBD1. V was clipped by 5 bases and J by 1 base; unmatched bases: 7. CDR1 GTSNPN and CDR2 SVGIG come from the germline V gene (reference sequence). This CDR3 has 15 amino acids. The CDR3 nucleotides are TGTGCCTGGGGTGGTTGGACAGGGGGCCAAGAGACCCAGTACTTC. Translated: CAWGGWTGGQETQYF.

The rearrangement links TRBV30 to TRBJ1-2; D possibly corresponds to TRBD1 (6 bases). CDR1 is GTSNPN and CDR2 is SVGIG in the germline V gene (reference sequence). This CDR3 is 15 amino acids long. CDR3 sequence reads: CAITGRALDNYGYTF. CDR3 sequence (DNA): TGTGCGATAACAGGGAGGGCCTTGGACAACTATGGCTACACCTTC.

This clonotype was detected once. The chain combines TRBV11-2 with TRBJ2-5, with unresolved D. V lost 4 bases, J lost 1 base, and 13 bases lay in between. The CDR3 has 15 amino acids. Germline CDR1 reads SGHAT; CDR2 reads FQNNGV. The CDR3 region has the DNA TGTGCCAGCAGCTCCCTCCGGGCCACCCAAGAGACCCAGTACTTC. Translation: CASSSLRATQETQYF. Full variable domain (outside the CDR3, taken from reference TRBV11-2 and TRBJ2-5): EAGVAQSPRYKIIEKRQSVAFWCNPISGHATLYWYQQILGQGPKLLIQFQNNGVVDDSQLPKDRFSAERLKGVDSTLKIQPAKLEDSAVYLCASSSLRATQETQYFGPGTRLLVL.

This clonotype was seen a few times. The chain is built from TRBV12-3 or TRBV12-4 and TRBJ2-7; D is perhaps TRBD2 (7 bases). Trimming left V 5 bases short and J 2 bases short, with 16 bases between. The CDR3 extends over 15 amino acids. The DNA for the CDR3 is TGTGCCAGCAGTCCAGGGGACTATCGTGCCTACGAGCAGTACTTC. Translated: CASSPGDYRAYEQYF.

CDR3 loop: CASSLNRQAYGYTF. For the CDR3, the DNA is TGTGCCAGCAGCCTAAACCGACAGGCCTATGGCTACACCTTC. The rearrangement joins TRBV3-1 to TRBJ1-2; D may be TRBD1 (6 bases). In germline, CDR1 is LGHDT, CDR2 YNNKEL (reference sequence). The CDR3 has 14 amino acids. The germline V and J ends were trimmed by 4 bases and 4 bases, with 13 bases remaining between them.

This clonotype has just a few counts. The chain links TRBV20-1 to TRBJ2-7; TRBD1 matches at 10 bases. J lost 3 bases, V lost 6 bases, and 14 bases had no gene match. The CDR3 has 16 amino acids. From germline, CDR1 is DFQATT and CDR2 SNEGSKA (reference sequence). CDR3 in DNA: TGCAGTGCCGTCGGGACAGGGGCGTTCCGAATCTACGAGCAGTACTTC. Its protein product is CSAVGTGAFRIYEQYF.

The sample holds many counts of this clonotype. The V and J genes are TRBV12-3 or TRBV12-4 and TRBJ2-6, with D unclear. There are 13 residues in the CDR3. V dropped 5 bases and J dropped 4 bases, with 6 bases sitting between them. The CDR3 DNA sequence: TGTGCCAGCAGTAAACCCGGGGCCAACGTCCTGACTTTC. Translating gives CASSKPGANVLTF.

This rearrangement joins TRBV29-1 to TRBJ2-1, with TRBD2 matching 7 bases. V was clipped by 6 bases and J by 10 bases; unmatched bases: 12. The CDR3 spans 13 residues. Germline loops: CDR1 SQVTM, CDR2 ANQGSEA. CDR3 region: CSVSGTTDKEQFF. CDR3 DNA: TGCAGCGTCTCCGGGACTACAGATAAGGAGCAGTTCTTC.

This clonotype was observed once. Germline is not matched at one junction end, which may reflect a read error. This chain links TRBV12-3 or TRBV12-4 with TRBJ1-6; a possible D gene is TRBD1 (6 bases). The CDR3 extends over 14 amino acids. The CDR3 region has the DNA TGTGCCAGCAGCTACTCAGGGGCGGGTTCACCCCCCCACTTT. This translates into CASSYSGAGSPPHF.

This clonotype has only a few counts. The chain couples TRBV7-8 to TRBJ2-1, with a tentative D call TRBD1 (6 bases). The CDR3 runs to 15 residues. Deletions cut 5 bases from V and 2 bases from J, with 13 bases between. Germline CDR1 is SGHVS and CDR2 is FQNEAQ. CDR3 loop: CASSRPEGAYNEQFF. The DNA of the CDR3 is TGTGCCAGCAGCCGGCCAGAGGGGGCCTACAATGAGCAGTTCTTC. The variable domain in full, completed from reference TRBV7-8 and TRBJ2-1, reads GAGVSQSPRYKVAKRGQDVALRCDPISGHVSLFWYQQALGQGPEFLTYFQNEAQLDKSGLPSDRFFAERPEGSVSTLKIQRTQQEDSAVYLCASSRPEGAYNEQFFGPGTRLTVL.